Below, one TCR beta chain is given with its context. A much more abundant neighbour one base away suggests this may be a read error. The data were taken from a study of T cells in Graves' hyperthyroidism and ophthalmopathy. The CDR3 runs to 13 residues. V was clipped by 5 bases and J by 6 bases, with 14 bases between them. Amplified TCR beta CDR3 regions came from RNA transcripts. HTBI primers were used for first-round RT-PCR of the TCR CDR3. MiXCR was run by TCRdb on the multiplex PCR reads, yielding one entry per CDR3 protein. The repertoire has approximately 330,000 distinct CDR3 sequences, 21% of them found once; the top ten carry around half.

V and J are TRBV12-3 or TRBV12-4 and TRBJ2-7; D unresolved. The specimen sequenced was blood. This clonotype originated in a woman aged 45-60 years with Graves' hyperthyroidism. The CDR3 reads CASSARRLTEQYF. In nucleotides, the CDR3 is TGTGCCAGCAGTGCCAGAAGGCTCACCGAGCAGTACTTC.